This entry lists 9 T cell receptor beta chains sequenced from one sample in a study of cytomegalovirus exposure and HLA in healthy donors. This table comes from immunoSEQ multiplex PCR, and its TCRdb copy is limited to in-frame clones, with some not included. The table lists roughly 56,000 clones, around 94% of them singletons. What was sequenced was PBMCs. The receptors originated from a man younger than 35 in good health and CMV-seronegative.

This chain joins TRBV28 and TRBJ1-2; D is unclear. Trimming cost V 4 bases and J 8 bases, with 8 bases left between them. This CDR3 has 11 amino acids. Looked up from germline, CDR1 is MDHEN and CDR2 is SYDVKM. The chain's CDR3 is CASSSSGGYTF. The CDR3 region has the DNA TGTGCCAGCAGTTCCTCCGGGGGCTACACCTTC.

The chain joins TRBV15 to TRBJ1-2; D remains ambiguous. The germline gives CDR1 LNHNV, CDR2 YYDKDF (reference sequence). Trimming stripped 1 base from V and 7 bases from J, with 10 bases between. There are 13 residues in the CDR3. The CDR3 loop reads CATSRVTESGYTF. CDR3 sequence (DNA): TGTGCCACCAGCAGAGTCACTGAAAGTGGCTACACCTTC.

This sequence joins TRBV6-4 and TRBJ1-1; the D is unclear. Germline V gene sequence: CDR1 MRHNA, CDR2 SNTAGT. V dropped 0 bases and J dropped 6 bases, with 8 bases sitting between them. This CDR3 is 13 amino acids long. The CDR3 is CASSDSMRAEAFF. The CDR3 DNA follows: TGTGCCAGCAGTGACTCGATGAGGGCTGAAGCTTTCTTT.

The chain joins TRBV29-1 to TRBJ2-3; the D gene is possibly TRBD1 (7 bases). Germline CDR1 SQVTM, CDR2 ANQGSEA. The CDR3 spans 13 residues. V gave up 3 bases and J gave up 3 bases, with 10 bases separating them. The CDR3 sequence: CSVDRGETDTQYF. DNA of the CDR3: TGCAGCGTTGACAGGGGGGAGACAGATACGCAGTATTTT.

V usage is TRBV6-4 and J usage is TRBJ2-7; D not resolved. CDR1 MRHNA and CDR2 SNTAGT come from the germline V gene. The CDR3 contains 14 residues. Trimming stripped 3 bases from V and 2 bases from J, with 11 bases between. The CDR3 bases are TGTGCCAGCAGTGAAATCGCAGTCACCTACGAGCAGTACTTC. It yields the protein CASSEIAVTYEQYF.

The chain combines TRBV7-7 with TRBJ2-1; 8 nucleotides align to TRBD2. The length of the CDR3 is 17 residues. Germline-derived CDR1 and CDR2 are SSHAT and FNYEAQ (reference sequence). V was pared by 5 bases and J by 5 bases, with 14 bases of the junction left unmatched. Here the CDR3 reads CASSPQPAAGGNNEQFF. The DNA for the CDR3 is TGTGCCAGCAGCCCCCAACCGGCCGCGGGAGGAAACAATGAGCAGTTCTTC.

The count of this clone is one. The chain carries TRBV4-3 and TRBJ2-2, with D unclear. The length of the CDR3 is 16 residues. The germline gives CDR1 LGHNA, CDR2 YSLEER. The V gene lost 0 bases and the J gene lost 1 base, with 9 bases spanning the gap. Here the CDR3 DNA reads TGCGCCAGCAGCCAAGAGATAGGCGGGAACACCGGGGAGCTGTTTTTT. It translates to CASSQEIGGNTGELFF.

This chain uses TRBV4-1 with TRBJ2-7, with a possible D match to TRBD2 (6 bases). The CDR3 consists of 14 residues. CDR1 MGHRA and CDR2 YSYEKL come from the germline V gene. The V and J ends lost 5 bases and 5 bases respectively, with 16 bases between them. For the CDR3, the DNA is TGCGCCAGCAGCGAACCGGGACTTACCGACGAGCAGTACTTC. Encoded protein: CASSEPGLTDEQYF.

In DNA, the CDR3 is TGTGCCAGCTCATTTTCGGGACAGGGTGCTGGGGCCAACGTCCTGACTTTC. Its translation: CASSFSGQGAGANVLTF. The chain joins TRBV18 to TRBJ2-6; the match to TRBD1 covers 9 bases. Trimming removed 5 bases from V and 2 bases from J; junction bases left unmatched: 7. Germline CDR1 is KGHSH and CDR2 is LQKENI. The CDR3 totals 17 residues.